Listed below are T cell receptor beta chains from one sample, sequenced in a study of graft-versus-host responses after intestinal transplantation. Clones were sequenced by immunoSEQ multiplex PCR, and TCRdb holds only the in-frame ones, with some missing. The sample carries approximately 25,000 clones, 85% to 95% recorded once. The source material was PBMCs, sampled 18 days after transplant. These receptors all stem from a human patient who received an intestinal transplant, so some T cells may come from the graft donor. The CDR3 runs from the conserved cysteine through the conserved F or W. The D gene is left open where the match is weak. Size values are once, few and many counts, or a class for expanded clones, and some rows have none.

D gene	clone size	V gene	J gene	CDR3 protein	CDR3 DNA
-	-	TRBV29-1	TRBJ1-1	CSVPTGLNTEAFF	TGCAGCGTCCCGACAGGACTGAACACTGAAGCTTTCTTT
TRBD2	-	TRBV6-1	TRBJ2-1	CASSEARGGGLYNEQFF	TGTGCCAGCAGTGAAGCGCGGGGCGGGGGGTTGTACAATGAGCAGTTCTTC
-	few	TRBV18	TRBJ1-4	CASSREQKLFF	TGTGCCAGCTCACGGGAACAAAAACTGTTTTTT
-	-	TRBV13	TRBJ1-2	CASSLEGKDGYTF	TGTGCCAGCAGCTTAGAAGGAAAGGATGGCTACACCTTC
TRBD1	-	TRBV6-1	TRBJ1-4	CASSENGVSTGLRVNEKLFF	TGTGCCAGCAGTGAAAACGGGGTTTCGACAGGGCTGCGGGTTAATGAAAAACTGTTTTTT
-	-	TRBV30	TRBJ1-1	CAWRTGTVAYTEAFF	TGTGCCTGGAGAACGGGGACCGTAGCTTACACTGAAGCTTTCTTT
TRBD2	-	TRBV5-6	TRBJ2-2	CASSFISGGPSGELFF	TGTGCCAGCAGCTTCATTAGCGGGGGGCCGAGCGGGGAGCTGTTTTTT
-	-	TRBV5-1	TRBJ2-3	CASSLIGGSSSTDTQYF	TGCGCCAGCAGCTTGATTGGCGGGTCTTCTAGCACAGATACGCAGTATTTT
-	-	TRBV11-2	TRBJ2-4	CASSLSRGTGGNIQYF	TGTGCCAGCAGCTTGAGTCGGGGCACAGGCGGAAACATTCAGTACTTC
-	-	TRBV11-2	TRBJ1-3	CASSLRGSYSGNTIYF	TGTGCCAGCAGCTTACGAGGTTCCTACTCTGGAAACACCATATATTTT
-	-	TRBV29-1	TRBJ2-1	CSVVGRNEQFF	TGCAGCGTTGTCGGTCGCAATGAGCAGTTCTTC
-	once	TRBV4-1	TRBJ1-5	CASSQIDGGNQPQHF	TGCGCCAGCAGCCAAATCGATGGGGGCAATCAGCCCCAGCATTTT
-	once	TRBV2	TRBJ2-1	CASSPTGDFYNEQFF	TGTGCCAGCAGTCCGACGGGGGACTTTTACAATGAGCAGTTCTTC
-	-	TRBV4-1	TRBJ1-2	CASSQVGQGFASYGYTF	TGCGCCAGCAGCCAAGTTGGGCAGGGGTTTGCAAGCTATGGCTACACCTTC
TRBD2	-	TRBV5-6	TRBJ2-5	CASSLSALAGGWETQYF	TGTGCCAGCAGCTTGTCTGCTCTAGCGGGGGGATGGGAGACCCAGTACTTC
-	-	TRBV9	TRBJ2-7	CASSVGGHYEQYF	TGTGCCAGCAGCGTAGGGGGGCACTACGAGCAGTACTTC
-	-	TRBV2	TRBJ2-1	CASSEGGGQNEQFF	TGTGCCAGCAGTGAAGGCGGGGGCCAAAATGAGCAGTTCTTC
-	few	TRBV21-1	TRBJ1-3	CASSNYVATHARNTIYF	TGTGCCAGCAGCAACTACGTAGCTACACACGCACGAAACACCATATATTTT
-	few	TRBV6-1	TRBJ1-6	CASSGRSYNSPLHF	TGTGCCAGCTCGGGACGCTCCTATAATTCACCCCTCCACTTT
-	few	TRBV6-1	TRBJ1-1	CASSLDGKNTEAFF	TGTGCCAGCAGCTTGGACGGGAAGAACACTGAAGCTTTCTTT
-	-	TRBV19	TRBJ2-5	CASIGGAQETQYF	TGTGCCAGTATTGGGGGGGCACAAGAGACCCAGTACTTC
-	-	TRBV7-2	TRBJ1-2	CASSLEGGDYGYTF	TGTGCCAGCAGCTTAGAGGGAGGAGACTATGGCTACACCTTC
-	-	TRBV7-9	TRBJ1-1	CASSSLGTLSDTEAFF	TGTGCCAGCAGCTCCTTAGGGACCTTGTCGGACACTGAAGCTTTCTTT
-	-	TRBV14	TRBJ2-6	CASSQVMFSGANVLTF	TGTGCCAGCAGCCAAGTAATGTTCTCTGGGGCCAACGTCCTGACTTTC
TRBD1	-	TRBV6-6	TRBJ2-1	CASRDSSYNEQFF	TGTGCCAGCCGGGACAGCTCCTACAATGAGCAGTTCTTC